This is a list of T cell receptor beta chains from one sample in a study of shared clonotypes between healthy human individuals. Only in-frame clones appear in the TCRdb table, and some are missing; sequencing was by immunoSEQ multiplex PCR. The sample contains roughly 1,600,000 clones, roughly 98.5% of which appear only once. The sequenced sample consisted of naive CD4+ T cells sorted from blood. The receptors stem from a man between 25 and 39 years old in good health. CDR3s include the opening cysteine and the closing phenylalanine or tryptophan. The D gene is left open where the match is weak. Size values are once, few and many counts, or a class for expanded clones, and some rows have none.

TRBD1	TRBV29-1	.	TRBJ1-1	CSVEGGVGTLRGAFF	TGCAGCGTTGAAGGCGGCGTCGGGACTCTCAGGGGGGCTTTCTTT
.	TRBV7-9	.	TRBJ1-5	CASSFSGDQPQHF	TGTGCCAGCAGCTTTTCAGGGGATCAGCCCCAGCATTTT
.	TRBV27	.	TRBJ2-3	CASSFKLAADTQYF	TGTGCCAGCAGTTTCAAGCTAGCCGCAGATACGCAGTATTTT
TRBD1	TRBV10-3	.	TRBJ2-1	CAISQQGNEQFF	TGTGCCATCAGCCAACAGGGGAATGAGCAGTTCTTC
TRBD2	TRBV19	.	TRBJ2-1	CASSPRAGGPGEQFF	TGTGCCAGTAGTCCGCGAGCGGGAGGGCCAGGTGAGCAGTTCTTC
.	TRBV13	.	TRBJ1-2	CASHTTRGDYGYTF	TGTGCCAGCCATACGACACGGGGGGACTATGGCTACACCTTC
.	TRBV25-1	.	TRBJ2-7	CASTGQFYEQYF	TGTGCCAGCACAGGACAGTTCTACGAGCAGTACTTC
TRBD2	TRBV18	.	TRBJ2-1	CASSPVAGVYNEQFF	TGTGCCAGCTCACCCGTAGCGGGAGTTTACAATGAGCAGTTCTTC
.	TRBV2	.	TRBJ2-3	CASTLGAPTQYF	TGTGCCAGCACCCTTGGGGCTCCTACGCAGTATTTT
.	TRBV20-1	.	TRBJ2-7	CSAGGGEQYF	TGCAGTGCTGGTGGCGGTGAGCAGTACTTC
.	TRBV11-2	.	TRBJ2-1	CASSSSGTHNEQFF	TGTGCCAGCAGCTCATCCGGGACCCACAATGAGCAGTTCTTC
TRBD1	TRBV18	once	TRBJ2-7	CASSLGQGIFRSYEQYF	TGTGCCAGCTCACTAGGACAGGGTATTTTCCGCTCCTACGAGCAGTACTTC
.	TRBV28	.	TRBJ2-2	CASRGPNTGELFF	TGTGCCAGCAGGGGACCAAACACCGGGGAGCTGTTTTTT
.	TRBV7-2	once	TRBJ1-2	CASSHPGYGYTF	TGTGCCAGCAGCCACCCCGGCTATGGCTACACCTTC
.	TRBV18	.	TRBJ2-1	CASSPPRESRYNEQFF	TGTGCCAGCTCACCACCTCGGGAGTCCCGTTACAATGAGCAGTTCTTC
TRBD1	TRBV28	.	TRBJ1-5	CASTGWTGNNQPQHF	TGTGCCAGCACGGGATGGACAGGGAACAATCAGCCCCAGCATTTT
.	TRBV11-2	.	TRBJ2-7	CASSSAYEQYF	TGTGCCAGCAGCTCCGCCTACGAGCAGTACTTC
.	TRBV9	.	TRBJ2-7	CASSVGPSYEQYF	TGTGCCAGCAGCGTGGGACCCTCCTACGAGCAGTACTTC
TRBD1	TRBV7-9	once	TRBJ1-1	CASSPRTGYEAFF	TGTGCCAGCAGCCCCAGGACAGGGTATGAAGCTTTCTTT
.	TRBV6-1	.	TRBJ1-2	CASEKRQRSNYGYTF	TGTGCCAGCGAAAAAAGACAGAGATCTAACTATGGCTACACCTTC
.	TRBV9	.	TRBJ1-1	CASSVGGQNTEAFF	TGTGCCAGCAGCGTAGGGGGACAGAACACTGAAGCTTTCTTT
TRBD1	TRBV6-5	.	TRBJ1-5	CASSPSGGRGQPQHF	TGTGCCAGCAGTCCCTCAGGGGGCAGGGGTCAGCCCCAGCATTTT
TRBD2	TRBV4-1	.	TRBJ2-3	CASRSGTAGATDTQYF	TGCGCCAGCCGATCCGGGACTGCGGGAGCGACAGATACGCAGTATTTT
TRBD1	TRBV5-1	.	TRBJ2-1	CASSLDGTEGEQFF	TGCGCCAGCAGCTTGGACGGGACAGAAGGTGAGCAGTTCTTC
TRBD1	TRBV4-1	.	TRBJ1-4	CASSLTGTGNEKLFF	TGCGCCAGCAGTCTGACCGGGACAGGAAATGAAAAACTGTTTTTT
.	TRBV6-1	.	TRBJ1-3	CASSPRESRGNTIYF	TGTGCCAGCAGTCCCAGGGAGTCGCGTGGAAACACCATATATTTT
.	TRBV6-5	.	TRBJ2-1	CASSYSQDLTYNEQFF	TGTGCCAGCAGTTACTCGCAGGATTTAACCTACAATGAGCAGTTCTTC
TRBD1	TRBV28	.	TRBJ2-7	CASRPGGKEYEQYF	TGTGCCAGCAGACCAGGGGGTAAAGAGTACGAGCAGTACTTC
.	TRBV5-4	.	TRBJ2-3	CASTTAGTSTDTQYF	TGTGCCAGCACCACTGCGGGTACTAGCACAGATACGCAGTATTTT
TRBD1	TRBV28	.	TRBJ2-7	CASKGQGSYEQYF	TGTGCCAGCAAAGGACAGGGGTCCTACGAGCAGTACTTC
.	TRBV7-9	.	TRBJ1-1	CASSLDWAEAFF	TGTGCCAGCAGCTTAGACTGGGCTGAAGCTTTCTTT
.	TRBV4-2	.	TRBJ2-7	CASSHPIDTREFWREQYF	TGTGCCAGCAGCCACCCCATCGACACCCGGGAGTTCTGGCGCGAGCAGTACTTC
TRBD1	TRBV11-1	.	TRBJ1-1	CASSQQGVDTEAFF	TGTGCCAGCAGCCAACAGGGGGTCGACACTGAAGCTTTCTTT
.	TRBV7-9	.	TRBJ2-2	CASSPSTGELFF	TGTGCCAGCAGCCCCTCCACCGGGGAGCTGTTTTTT
.	TRBV29-1	.	TRBJ1-2	CSVDTGRRTNYGYTF	TGCAGCGTTGACACCGGCAGGAGGACTAACTATGGCTACACCTTC
.	TRBV18	.	TRBJ2-3	CASSPLVASEGDTQYF	TGTGCCAGCTCACCATTGGTTGCCTCTGAGGGAGATACGCAGTATTTT
.	TRBV18	.	TRBJ1-1	CASSHKEMDTEAFF	TGTGCCAGCTCACACAAGGAGATGGACACTGAAGCTTTCTTT
.	TRBV9	.	TRBJ2-2	CASSASANTGELFF	TGTGCCAGCAGCGCCAGTGCGAACACCGGGGAGCTGTTTTTT
TRBD1	TRBV5-8	.	TRBJ2-7	CASSSRGGTGGHEQYF	TGTGCCAGCAGCTCAAGGGGAGGGACAGGGGGCCACGAGCAGTACTTC
TRBD2	TRBV19	.	TRBJ2-1	CASGSSGFNEQFF	TGTGCCAGTGGATCTAGCGGATTCAATGAGCAGTTCTTC
TRBD2	TRBV11-3	.	TRBJ2-3	CASSSSGSRDTQYF	TGTGCCAGCAGCTCGAGCGGGAGTAGAGATACGCAGTATTTT
.	TRBV19	.	TRBJ2-1	CASSPYAGQSFSYNEQFF	TGTGCCAGTAGTCCATACGCCGGACAGTCCTTCTCCTACAATGAGCAGTTCTTC
TRBD1	TRBV5-1	.	TRBJ2-1	CASSSGQGNEQFF	TGCGCCAGCAGCTCTGGACAGGGGAATGAGCAGTTCTTC
.	TRBV7-2	.	TRBJ2-7	CASSLETSSYEQYF	TGTGCCAGCAGCTTAGAAACTAGCTCCTACGAGCAGTACTTC
.	TRBV14	.	TRBJ2-2	CASSQEGAWGAVGSGELFF	TGTGCCAGCAGCCAAGAAGGTGCTTGGGGGGCCGTTGGGTCCGGGGAGCTGTTTTTT
.	TRBV28	.	TRBJ1-1	CASSLPPKAFF	TGTGCCAGCAGTTTACCGCCTAAAGCTTTCTTT
.	TRBV6-5	.	TRBJ2-1	CASSYRREAYNEQFF	TGTGCCAGCAGTTACAGGCGGGAAGCCTACAATGAGCAGTTCTTC
TRBD2	TRBV15	.	TRBJ2-2	CATSRGKTSGYTGELFF	TGTGCCACCAGCAGAGGAAAGACTAGCGGATACACCGGGGAGCTGTTTTTT
.	TRBV7-9	.	TRBJ2-7	CASSPRTRVYEQYF	TGTGCCAGCAGCCCTCGGACTCGGGTCTACGAGCAGTACTTC
TRBD1	TRBV18	.	TRBJ1-2	CASSPQTGGESDGYTF	TGTGCCAGCTCACCGCAGACAGGGGGTGAATCGGATGGCTACACCTTC
TRBD1	TRBV27	.	TRBJ1-3	CASSLRQGGNTIYF	TGTGCCAGCAGTCTCAGACAGGGTGGAAACACCATATATTTT
.	TRBV7-8	.	TRBJ1-1	CASSLWDTEAFF	TGTGCCAGCAGCCTTTGGGACACTGAAGCTTTCTTT
.	TRBV7-2	.	TRBJ1-2	CASSPNSGHGGYTF	TGTGCCAGCAGCCCGAACTCCGGTCATGGTGGCTACACCTTC
TRBD1	TRBV5-1	.	TRBJ2-3	CASSLTGTGGARAQYF	TGCGCCAGCAGCTTGACCGGGACAGGGGGGGCTAGGGCGCAGTATTTT
.	TRBV4-1	.	TRBJ2-2	CASSALGAAGTGELFF	TGCGCCAGCAGCGCCCTAGGAGCCGCCGGAACCGGGGAGCTGTTTTTT